Following are 2 T cell receptor beta chains from one sample sequenced in a study of early T cells in non-severe SARS-CoV-2 infection. TCRdb itself ran the 5' RACE reads through MiXCR, one entry per CDR3 protein. This sample yields about 100,000 distinct CDR3 sequences, of which more than 9.5% are seen a single time; roughly 8% belongs to the top ten. The sequenced sample consisted of whole blood. Every receptor here comes from an adult who was a healthcare worker with PCR-confirmed SARS-CoV-2 infection or an uninfected control (not recorded which).

The chain links TRBV2 to TRBJ2-2, with no clear D. The germline V and J ends were trimmed by 0 bases and 7 bases, with 9 bases remaining between them. Germline V gene sequence: CDR1 SNHLY, CDR2 FYNNEI. There are 14 residues in the CDR3. CDR3 residues: CASSEAAVSGELFF. The CDR3 DNA sequence: TGTGCCAGCAGTGAAGCCGCTGTCAGCGGGGAGCTGTTTTTT.

J is TRBJ2-1 and V is TRBV12-3 or TRBV12-4, with TRBD2 matching 9 bases. The CDR3 spans 15 residues. Losses at the gene ends were 3 bases for V and 8 bases for J; bases not matched to a gene: 8. The CDR3 DNA sequence: TGTGCCAGCAGTTTGGGTAGCGGGAGATACGATGAGCAGTTCTTC. This translates into CASSLGSGRYDEQFF.